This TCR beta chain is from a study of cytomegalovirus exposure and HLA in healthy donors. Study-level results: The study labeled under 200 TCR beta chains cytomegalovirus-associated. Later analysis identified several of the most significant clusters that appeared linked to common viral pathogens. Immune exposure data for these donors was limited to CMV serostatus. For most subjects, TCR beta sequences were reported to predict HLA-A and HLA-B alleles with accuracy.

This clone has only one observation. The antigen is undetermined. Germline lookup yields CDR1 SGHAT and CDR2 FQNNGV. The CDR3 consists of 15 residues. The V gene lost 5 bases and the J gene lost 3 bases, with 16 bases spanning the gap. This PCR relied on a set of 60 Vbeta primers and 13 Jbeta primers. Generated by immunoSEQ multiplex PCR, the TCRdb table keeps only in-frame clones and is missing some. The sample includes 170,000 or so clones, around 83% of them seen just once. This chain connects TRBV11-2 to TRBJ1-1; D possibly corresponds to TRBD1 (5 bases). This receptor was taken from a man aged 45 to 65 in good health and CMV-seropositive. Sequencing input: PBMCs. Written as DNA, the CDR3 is TGTGCCAGCAGCACCCGGGGCCGCGGGGACACTGAAGCTTTCTTT. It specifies CASSTRGRGDTEAFF.